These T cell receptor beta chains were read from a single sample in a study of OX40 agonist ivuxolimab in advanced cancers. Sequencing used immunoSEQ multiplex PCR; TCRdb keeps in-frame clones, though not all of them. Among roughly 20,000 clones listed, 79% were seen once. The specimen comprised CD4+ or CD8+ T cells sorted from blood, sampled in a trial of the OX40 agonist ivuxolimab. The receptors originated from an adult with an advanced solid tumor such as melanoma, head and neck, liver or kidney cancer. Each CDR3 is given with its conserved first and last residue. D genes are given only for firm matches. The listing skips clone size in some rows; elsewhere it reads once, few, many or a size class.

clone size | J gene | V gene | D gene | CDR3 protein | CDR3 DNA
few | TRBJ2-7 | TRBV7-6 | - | CASSLTGPHYEQYF | TGTGCCAGCAGCTTAACAGGTCCTCACTACGAGCAGTACTTC
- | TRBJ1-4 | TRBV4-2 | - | CASSQEWQRDEKLFF | TGTGCCAGCAGCCAAGAGTGGCAGCGGGATGAAAAACTGTTTTTT
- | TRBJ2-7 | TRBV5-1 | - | CASSLEAAKLYEQYF | TGCGCCAGCAGCTTGGAGGCCGCGAAACTCTACGAGCAGTACTTC
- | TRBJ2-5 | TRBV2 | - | CASRDFPGETQYF | TGTGCCAGCAGGGACTTTCCTGGAGAGACCCAGTACTTC
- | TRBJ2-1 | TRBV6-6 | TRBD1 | CASSYFTGQVYEQFF | TGTGCCAGCAGTTACTTTACGGGACAGGTTTATGAGCAGTTCTTC
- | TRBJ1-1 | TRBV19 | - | CASSETAEAFF | TGTGCCAGTAGTGAGACAGCTGAAGCTTTCTTT
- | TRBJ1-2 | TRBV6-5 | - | CASSQPGNYGYTF | TGTGCCAGCAGTCAGCCAGGGAACTATGGCTACACCTTC
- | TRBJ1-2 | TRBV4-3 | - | CASSPGGAFNYGYTF | TGCGCCAGCAGCCCGGGAGGGGCCTTTAACTATGGCTACACCTTC
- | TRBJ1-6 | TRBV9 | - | CASSETGKDVSPLHF | TGTGCCAGCAGCGAGACGGGCAAGGATGTTTCACCCCTCCACTTT
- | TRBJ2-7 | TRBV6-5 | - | CASSYSNGLLDEQYF | TGTGCCAGCAGTTACTCGAATGGACTGCTCGACGAGCAGTACTTC
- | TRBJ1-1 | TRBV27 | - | CASNLNSGETEAFF | TGTGCCAGCAATCTAAACTCGGGTGAAACTGAAGCTTTCTTT
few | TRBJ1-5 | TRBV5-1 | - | CASSLGSLNQPQHF | TGCGCCAGCAGCTTGGGGTCCCTTAATCAGCCCCAGCATTTT
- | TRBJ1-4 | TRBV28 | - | CASSLQGGEKLFF | TGTGCCAGCAGTTTACAGGGTGGTGAAAAACTGTTTTTT
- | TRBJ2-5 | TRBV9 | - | CASSEGGYETQYF | TGTGCCAGCAGCGAGGGGGGGTATGAGACCCAGTACTTC
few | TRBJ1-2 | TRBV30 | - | CAWRDGREHGYTF | TGTGCCTGGAGGGACGGAAGAGAACATGGCTACACCTTC
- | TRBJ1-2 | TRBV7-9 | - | CASSSSIRGDYGYTF | TGTGCCAGCAGCTCCTCTATTAGGGGCGACTATGGCTACACCTTC
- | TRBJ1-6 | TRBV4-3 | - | CASSQEAWDNSPLHF | TGCGCCAGCAGCCAGGAGGCTTGGGATAATTCACCCCTCCACTTT
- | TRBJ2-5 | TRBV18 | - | CASSPPGVDGGETQYF | TGTGCCAGCTCACCTCCCGGCGTGGACGGAGGGGAGACCCAGTACTTC
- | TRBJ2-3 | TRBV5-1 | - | CASSPQGGGGNADTQYF | TGCGCCAGCAGCCCCCAAGGGGGAGGGGGCAACGCAGATACGCAGTATTTT
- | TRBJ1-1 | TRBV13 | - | CASSLETQNTEAFF | TGTGCCAGCAGCTTAGAAACGCAGAACACTGAAGCTTTCTTT
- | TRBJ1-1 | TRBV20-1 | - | CSARDGSAAFF | TGCAGTGCTAGAGATGGATCGGCTGCTTTCTTT
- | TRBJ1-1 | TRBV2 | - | CASTGVNTEAFF | TGTGCCAGCACGGGGGTGAACACTGAAGCTTTCTTT
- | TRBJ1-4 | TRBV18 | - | CASSSDVSSVGNEKLFF | TGTGCCAGCTCTTCGGACGTCTCGTCGGTCGGTAATGAAAAACTGTTTTTT
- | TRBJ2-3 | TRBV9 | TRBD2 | CASSVKELAGGFTDTQYF | TGTGCCAGCAGCGTAAAGGAGCTAGCGGGGGGGTTCACAGATACGCAGTATTTT
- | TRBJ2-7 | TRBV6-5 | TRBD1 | CASSRQGATYEQYF | TGTGCCAGCAGCCGACAGGGTGCTACCTACGAGCAGTACTTC
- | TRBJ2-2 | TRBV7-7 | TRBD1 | CASSWDRGSRELFF | TGTGCTAGCAGCTGGGACAGGGGATCCAGGGAGCTGTTTTTT
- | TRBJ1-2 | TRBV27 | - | CASSLSEGYYGYTF | TGTGCCAGCAGTTTATCGGAGGGATACTATGGCTACACCTTC
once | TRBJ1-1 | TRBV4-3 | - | CASSQGRNWNTEAFF | TGCGCCAGCAGCCAAGGACGTAACTGGAACACTGAAGCTTTCTTT
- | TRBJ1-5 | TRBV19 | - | CASSILVGPQHF | TGTGCCAGTAGTATCCTAGTGGGGCCCCAGCATTTT
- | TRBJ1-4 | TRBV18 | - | CASSPRSGSTNEKLFF | TGTGCCAGCTCACCCCGATCCGGTTCCACTAATGAAAAACTGTTTTTT
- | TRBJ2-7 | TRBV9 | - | CASSVAPPGEQYF | TGTGCCAGCAGCGTAGCCCCCCCGGGCGAGCAGTACTTC
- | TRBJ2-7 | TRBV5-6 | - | CASSLGNSYEQYF | TGTGCCAGCAGCTTGGGCAACTCCTACGAGCAGTACTTC
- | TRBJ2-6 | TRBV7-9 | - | CASSLGAGANVLTF | TGTGCCAGCAGCTTAGGCGCTGGGGCCAACGTCCTGACTTTC
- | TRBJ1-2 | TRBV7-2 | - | CASSFGGNGYTF | TGTGCCAGCAGCTTTGGGGGAAACGGCTACACCTTC